These 24 T cell receptor beta chains were all obtained from the same sample, sequenced in a study of shared clonotypes between healthy human individuals. Produced via immunoSEQ multiplex PCR; TCRdb's table is partial and in-frame only. The sample includes a few million clones, 90% to 95% of them seen just once. The specimen was naive CD4+ T cells sorted from blood. Subset: CD45RA+ positively selected. These receptors all come from a man younger than 35 in good health.

This clone is a singleton in its sample. This sequence joins TRBV11-2 and TRBJ2-5; 9 bases align to TRBD1. Germline trimming cut 5 bases from V and 4 bases from J; bases unmatched to any gene: 2. The CDR3 contains 13 residues. Looked up from germline, CDR1 is SGHAT and CDR2 is FQNNGV. The CDR3, as DNA: TGTGCCAGCAGCGGGACAGGGAGAGAGACCCAGTACTTC. Its translation is CASSGTGRETQYF. Drawing the rest from reference TRBV11-2 and TRBJ2-5, the complete variable domain is EAGVAQSPRYKIIEKRQSVAFWCNPISGHATLYWYQQILGQGPKLLIQFQNNGVVDDSQLPKDRFSAERLKGVDSTLKIQPAKLEDSAVYLCASSGTGRETQYFGPGTRLLVL.

This chain uses TRBV5-5 with TRBJ2-7; tentatively, D is TRBD1 (6 bases). The CDR3 extends over 16 amino acids. Trimming removed 1 base at V and 2 bases at J, with 16 bases between. From germline, CDR1 is SGHKS and CDR2 YYEKEE (reference sequence). The CDR3 sequence is CASSLLPRDTPYEQYF. CDR3 nucleotide sequence: TGTGCCAGCAGCTTGCTGCCTCGGGACACACCCTACGAGCAGTACTTC.

The count of this clone is one. The DNA for the CDR3 is TGTGCCAGCAACCGAGTGGGGGGACTCACAGATACGCAGTATTTT. Protein: CASNRVGGLTDTQYF. The chain combines TRBV7-2 with TRBJ2-3; D possibly corresponds to TRBD2 (6 bases). The V end lost 7 bases, the J end lost 2 bases, and 16 bases lay between the germline ends. Germline loops: CDR1 SGHTA, CDR2 FQGNSA. This CDR3 is built from 15 residues.

The chain is built from TRBV19 and TRBJ2-7, with a possible D match to TRBD1 (6 bases). This CDR3 region has 14 residues. In germline, CDR1 is LNHDA, CDR2 SQIVND (reference sequence). Trimming pared 5 bases from V and 1 base from J, leaving 12 bases between. Here the CDR3 reads CASSASGASYEQYF. Written as DNA, the CDR3 is TGTGCCAGTAGTGCCTCAGGGGCGTCCTACGAGCAGTACTTC.

This chain connects TRBV11-2 to TRBJ1-1, with D unresolved. V lost 3 bases and J lost 3, with 11 bases in between. This CDR3 is 14 amino acids long. Germline CDR1 reads SGHAT; CDR2 reads FQNNGV. The DNA of the CDR3 is TGTGCCAGCAGCTTTTCGTGGAGGGACACTGAAGCTTTCTTT. This encodes CASSFSWRDTEAFF.

Concerning this clone itself: This sample includes further DNA sequences coding for the same CDR3. The genes are TRBV9 and TRBJ2-3, with 8 positions matching TRBD2. The CDR3 is 14 amino acids. Germline assignment: CDR1 SGDLS and CDR2 YYNGEE. The ends lost 2 bases at V and 2 bases at J; junction bases unmatched: 1. The CDR3 sequence: CASSVSGVTDTQYF. The CDR3 nucleotides are TGTGCCAGCAGCGTTAGCGGGGTCACAGATACGCAGTATTTT.

The rearrangement links TRBV7-8 to TRBJ2-2; D remains ambiguous. This CDR3 region has 15 residues. CDR1 SGHVS and CDR2 FQNEAQ come from the germline V gene. Trimming cost V 4 bases and J 0 bases, with 9 bases left between them. The chain's CDR3 is CASSSTATNTGELFF. CDR3 DNA sequence: TGTGCCAGCAGCTCCACAGCCACGAACACCGGGGAGCTGTTTTTT. Based on the CDR3 plus reference TRBV7-8 and TRBJ2-2, the full variable domain is GAGVSQSPRYKVAKRGQDVALRCDPISGHVSLFWYQQALGQGPEFLTYFQNEAQLDKSGLPSDRFFAERPEGSVSTLKIQRTQQEDSAVYLCASSSTATNTGELFFGEGSRLTVL.

The genes are TRBV19 and TRBJ2-7; 7 nucleotides line up with TRBD1. Germline V CDR1 and CDR2: LNHDA, SQIVND (reference sequence). This CDR3 has 14 amino acids. Trimming removed 1 base from V and 4 bases from J; junction bases left unmatched: 4. The CDR3 loop reads CASSIAGTVYEQYF. CDR3 coding DNA: TGTGCCAGTAGTATAGCTGGGACAGTTTACGAGCAGTACTTC.

The V gene is TRBV5-6, the J gene TRBJ1-1; 10 nucleotides line up with TRBD1. The ends lost 5 bases at V and 10 bases at J; junction bases unmatched: 8. Germline V gene sequence: CDR1 SGHDT, CDR2 YYEEEE. There are 13 residues in the CDR3. The CDR3 DNA sequence: TGTGCCAGCAGAACGACAGGGGGCGCGACAGCTTTCTTT. Translated: CASRTTGGATAFF.

Details on this clone: This sample includes further DNA sequences coding for the same CDR3. The chain is built from TRBV5-1 and TRBJ2-2; 9 nucleotides match TRBD2. Germline-derived CDR1 and CDR2 are SGHRS and YFSETQ. CDR3 length: 14 residues. The trim removed 3 bases at V and 5 bases at J, leaving 2 bases unmatched. This CDR3 reads CASSSSGITGELFF. In nucleotides, the CDR3 is TGCGCCAGCAGCTCTAGCGGGATAACCGGGGAGCTGTTTTTT.

V usage is TRBV19 and J usage is TRBJ2-5; no definite D call. V was clipped by 1 base and J by 2 bases, with 11 bases between them. The CDR3 consists of 15 residues. CDR1 is LNHDA, CDR2 SQIVND, per germline (reference sequence). The CDR3 DNA reads TGTGCCAGTAGTATAGTTTACGGTCCTCAAGAGACCCAGTACTTC. This translates into CASSIVYGPQETQYF.

The V call is TRBV4-3, the J call TRBJ2-7, with D possibly being TRBD1 (6 bases). The ends were cut back, 2 bases at V and 2 bases at J, with 16 bases in the middle. CDR3 length: 16 amino acids. The germline gives CDR1 LGHNA, CDR2 YSLEER. The DNA for the CDR3 is TGCGCCAGCAGCCAAAAGGACAGACCAAAAACCTACGAGCAGTACTTC. It specifies CASSQKDRPKTYEQYF.

This chain joins TRBV5-1 and TRBJ2-1; D unclear. The CDR3 is made up of 14 amino acids. Germline CDR1 SGHRS, CDR2 YFSETQ. V shed 0 bases and J shed 7 bases, with 11 bases lying between them. CDR3 in amino acids: CASSLGSGANEQFF. CDR3 nucleotides: TGCGCCAGCAGCTTGGGGTCCGGTGCGAATGAGCAGTTCTTC. Combining the CDR3 with reference TRBV5-1 and TRBJ2-1 gives the whole variable domain KAGVTQTPRYLIKTRGQQVTLSCSPISGHRSVSWYQQTPGQGLQFLFEYFSETQRNKGNFPGRFSGRQFSNSRSEMNVSTLELGDSALYLCASSLGSGANEQFFGPGTRLTVL.

This chain connects TRBV7-6 to TRBJ2-5; D gene ambiguous. Germline V gene data show CDR1 as SGHVS and CDR2 as FNYEAQ. V was cut by 1 base and J by 4 bases, with 13 bases left in between. The CDR3 is 15 amino acids. CDR3: CASSLVLIYGETQYF. The DNA of the CDR3 is TGTGCCAGCAGCTTAGTGCTCATATACGGAGAGACCCAGTACTTC.

The chain recombines TRBV5-6 with TRBJ2-3, with D uncertain. The V end was cut by 3 bases, the J end by 0 bases, with 14 bases between. CDR1 is SGHDT, CDR2 YYEEEE, per germline. The length of the CDR3 is 16 residues. CDR3 sequence reads: CASSYGRSLSTDTQYF. For the CDR3, the DNA is TGTGCCAGCAGCTACGGACGGAGTCTTAGCACAGATACGCAGTATTTT.

V usage is TRBV19 and J usage is TRBJ1-1; TRBD1 is a possible D gene (6 bases). V shed 4 bases and J shed 5 bases, with 17 bases lying between them. CDR1 is LNHDA and CDR2 is SQIVND in the germline V gene (reference sequence). The CDR3 contains 15 residues. The CDR3 loop is CASSRTQGGWTEAFF. Here the CDR3 DNA reads TGTGCCAGTAGTAGGACACAGGGCGGATGGACTGAAGCTTTCTTT. Based on the CDR3 plus reference TRBV19 and TRBJ1-1, the full variable domain is DGGITQSPKYLFRKEGQNVTLSCEQNLNHDAMYWYRQDPGQGLRLIYYSQIVNDFQKGDIAEGYSVSREKKESFPLTVTSAQKNPTAFYLCASSRTQGGWTEAFFGQGTRLTVV.

The chain has TRBV7-9 and TRBJ2-3; the D gene is possibly TRBD2 (5 bases). V was trimmed by 1 base and J by 3 bases, leaving 14 bases between them. This CDR3 is built from 16 residues. The germline gives CDR1 SEHNR, CDR2 FQNEAQ (reference sequence). CDR3 loop: CASSLGQRVSTDTQYF. The CDR3 DNA reads as TGTGCCAGCAGCTTAGGCCAGAGGGTATCAACAGATACGCAGTATTTT. Using reference TRBV7-9 and TRBJ2-3 for the parts outside the CDR3, the full variable domain is DTGVSQNPRHKITKRGQNVTFRCDPISEHNRLYWYRQTLGQGPEFLTYFQNEAQLEKSRLLSDRFSAERPKGSFSTLEIQRTEQGDSAMYLCASSLGQRVSTDTQYFGPGTRLTVL.

The rearrangement uses TRBV5-1 and TRBJ1-1; TRBD1 matches at 8 bases. The CDR3 contains 15 residues. V was pared by 1 base and J by 1 base, with 3 bases of the junction left unmatched. Germline V lookup: CDR1 SGHRS, CDR2 YFSETQ. This CDR3 is CASSLRTGPNTEAFF. The CDR3 DNA is TGCGCCAGCAGCTTGCGGACAGGGCCGAACACTGAAGCTTTCTTT.

This chain links TRBV4-3 with TRBJ2-5; the D gene is possibly TRBD2 (6 bases). Trimming stripped 0 bases from V and 3 bases from J, with 11 bases between. Germline-derived CDR1 and CDR2 are LGHNA and YSLEER. CDR3 length: 15 residues. DNA of the CDR3: TGCGCCAGCAGCCAAGATCAAGGAGGGGAAGAGACCCAGTACTTC. The encoded protein is CASSQDQGGEETQYF.

The chain is built from TRBV6-5 and TRBJ1-5; weak D call: TRBD1 (5 bases). Germline V gives CDR1 MNHEY, CDR2 SVGAGI. This CDR3 has 15 residues. With 6 bases removed from V and 2 bases from J, the gap between germline ends came to 14 bases. For the CDR3, the DNA is TGTGCCAGCAGAACCGCTGGGGCGGGCAATCAGCCCCAGCATTTT. Translating it yields CASRTAGAGNQPQHF.

The rearrangement joins TRBV2 to TRBJ1-4, with TRBD1 identical over 8 bases. In germline, CDR1 is SNHLY, CDR2 FYNNEI. The CDR3 is 14 residues long. With 7 bases clipped from V and 6 bases from J, the junction kept 7 bases outside the gene matches. The CDR3 protein is CASTKDRADEKLFF. CDR3 nucleotide sequence: TGTGCCAGCACTAAGGACAGGGCCGATGAAAAACTGTTTTTT.

This chain links TRBV19 with TRBJ2-3, with D perhaps TRBD2 (5 bases). The CDR3 has 15 amino acids. V dropped 5 bases and J dropped 0 bases, with 12 bases sitting between them. The V gene's germline CDR1 is LNHDA and CDR2 SQIVND (reference sequence). The CDR3 loop is CASSPSSQSTDTQYF. The CDR3 bases are TGTGCCAGTAGTCCATCTAGCCAAAGCACAGATACGCAGTATTTT.

CDR3 amino acids: CATSSPGTLNNEQFF. CDR3 in DNA: TGTGCCACCAGCAGTCCCGGGACCCTCAACAATGAGCAGTTCTTC. The V gene is TRBV15, the J gene TRBJ2-1; D assignment may be TRBD1 or TRBD2 (5 bases each). The CDR3 length is 15 residues. Germline V gene data show CDR1 as LNHNV and CDR2 as YYDKDF (reference sequence). The V and J ends lost 3 bases and 5 bases respectively, with 14 bases between them.

The V call is TRBV5-6, the J call TRBJ2-4; D perhaps matches TRBD2 (5 bases). This CDR3 region has 15 residues. Germline CDR1 reads SGHDT; CDR2 reads YYEEEE. V lost 4 bases to trimming and J lost 8 bases, with 19 bases between them. The CDR3 sequence: CASSIESRTWDIQYF. The CDR3 region has the DNA TGTGCCAGCAGCATAGAGAGCCGGACTTGGGACATTCAGTACTTC.